This T cell receptor (beta chain) was identified during a study of blood T cells in healthy people across ages. Every donor contributed roughly 10 milliliters of peripheral blood by blood draw. Isolation of PBMCs gave at least 6.5 million cells per sample. The use of a sample-barcoded 5' primer and a J-beta primer mix characterized a second PCR of about 7 to 12 cycles. Each of the cDNA molecules was tagged by a template-switch adaptor with 12 random nucleotides. TCRdb reanalysed the 5' RACE reads using MiXCR and keeps one entry per CDR3 protein. Of 650,000 to 800,000 distinct CDR3 sequences listed, approximately 48% are singletons. This TCR came from a man in his 60s in good health. Input material: blood.

The CDR3 region is CASSTVSRTVYEQYF. The CDR3 DNA is TGTGCCAGCAGCACCGTGTCCAGGACCGTCTACGAGCAGTACTTC. The V and J genes are TRBV7-8 and TRBJ2-7, with D hard to call. The CDR3 sequence is 15 residues long. Trimming shortened V by 5 bases and J by 3 bases, and 17 bases separated the two germline ends. The V gene's germline CDR1 is SGHVS and CDR2 FQNEAQ.